A selection of T cell receptor beta chains follows, all from one sample in a study of cytomegalovirus exposure and HLA in healthy donors. Assay used: immunoSEQ multiplex PCR; TCRdb lists only in-frame clones, some missing. Counted here are around 200,000 clones, less than 90% occurring once; the ten biggest clones make up less than 0.35%. Input material: PBMCs. These receptor sequences come from a woman in her twenties or thirties in good health and CMV-seronegative. Each CDR3 is given with its conserved first and last residue. A D gene is named only where the DNA matches it firmly. Clone size is shown for a subset of rows, as once, few, many or a class of expanded clone.

d_gene | abundance | v_gene | CDR3aa
TRBD2 | once | TRBV5-1 | CASSLGEVAGEREQFF
TRBD1 | - | TRBV5-1 | CASSILRTGPMEYEQYF
TRBD2 | - | TRBV14 | CASSRTLAGTGELFF
- | - | TRBV5-6 | CASSFGRERYEQYF
- | - | TRBV5-1 | CASRVGPGEQYF
- | - | TRBV6-1 | CASSVTRFDNSYEQYF
- | - | TRBV6-1 | CASRETGIHEQYF
TRBD1 | - | TRBV5-1 | CASSLGQGAFSTEAFF
- | - | TRBV4-1 | CASSLGVTRNTEAFF
TRBD2 | few | TRBV5-4 | CASASGAGGELFF
- | - | TRBV25-1 | CASSEYSGSYNEQFF
- | once | TRBV28 | CASCPGMLYGYTF
TRBD2 | - | TRBV2 | CASGLGEGSWSYEQYF
TRBD2 | - | TRBV30 | CAWSVKGGQETQYF
TRBD2 | - | TRBV14 | CASSQGAGGTDTQYF
TRBD2 | - | TRBV29-1 | CSVGGGVNYNEQFF
- | - | TRBV28 | CASSFGSPGYGYTF
- | - | TRBV21-1 | CATPPQGKGF
- | few | TRBV11-2 | CASSSLGMLADSYNEQFF
- | - | TRBV10-1 | CASSEFQMPGEQYF
- | - | TRBV27 | CASSPLTGVEQYF
- | - | TRBV15 | CATSRGLRDTQYF